This TCR beta chain was observed in a study of T cells in severe cutaneous drug reactions. Across the study: Patients came from Taiwan, Thailand and a European registry, 2011 to 2018.

The patients sequenced had a carbamazepine-induced Stevens-Johnson syndrome or toxic epidermal necrolysis reaction. The iRepertoire multiplex PCR system with TCR subtype-specific primers built both bulk and single-cell libraries. TCRdb derives one entry per CDR3 protein from the multiplex PCR reads, leaving out DNA. Recorded for this sample: just over 20,000 distinct CDR3 sequences. Regarding the study as a whole: All seven CBZ-SJS/TEN blister samples shared a public TCRbeta CDR3 at mean approximately 14%.

In the case of this clonotype: Its antigen remains unknown.

The TCR comes from a human donor with toxic epidermal necrolysis, a severe cutaneous drug reaction. Source material: PBMCs.

The CDR3 sequence is CASSLEQSEQYF. This chain links TRBV7-9 with TRBJ2-7. Germline V gene sequence: CDR1 SEHNR, CDR2 FQNEAQ (reference sequence). The CDR3 sequence is 12 residues long.